What follows are 3 T cell receptor beta chains derived from one specimen sequenced in a study of T cells in Graves' hyperthyroidism and ophthalmopathy. It was RNA transcripts that yielded the amplified TCR beta CDR3 regions. The HTBI set primed first-round TCR CDR3 RT-PCR. A single record per CDR3 protein comes from TCRdb applying MiXCR to the multiplex PCR reads. The sample has some 720,000 distinct CDR3 sequences, around 15% seen once. The specimen was blood. These receptors were collected from a man between 18 and 29 years old with Graves' hyperthyroidism.

The chain couples TRBV28 to TRBJ2-1; maybe TRBD2 (5 bases). The CDR3 extends over 16 amino acids. The germline V and J ends were trimmed by 10 bases and 8 bases, with 27 bases remaining between them. Per the germline V gene, CDR1 is MDHEN and CDR2 is SYDVKM. CDR3 loop: CATTPPPPPGKDEQFF. The CDR3 DNA is TGTGCCACCACCCCCCCCCCCCCGCCGGGAAAAGATGAGCAGTTCTTC.

This clonotype was observed many times. The genes are TRBV7-6 and TRBJ2-7; D gene ambiguous. The germline V gene encodes CDR1 SGHVS and CDR2 FNYEAQ. Deletions cut 1 base from V and 3 bases from J, with 10 bases between. This CDR3 region has 14 residues. The CDR3 sequence is CASSLGSSGYEQYF. The DNA of the CDR3 is TGTGCCAGCAGCTTAGGTAGTAGTGGCTACGAGCAGTACTTC.

V is TRBV11-1 and J is TRBJ2-3, with 7 nucleotides matching TRBD2. CDR1 is SGHAT, CDR2 FQDESV, per germline (reference sequence). CDR3 size: 16 residues. J gave up 4 bases and V 4 bases, and 11 bases lay outside the gene matches. CDR3 in DNA: TGTGCCAGCAGCTCAGGGCGCGGGAGAATGGCAGATACGCAGTATTTT. Translated: CASSSGRGRMADTQYF.